This is a list of T cell receptor beta chains from one sample in a study of beta chain features in type 1 diabetes. Clones were sequenced by immunoSEQ multiplex PCR, and TCRdb holds only the in-frame ones, with some missing. The sample shows a few hundred thousand clones, 13% to 15% of them seen only once. Sequencing was done on a sample of central memory CD4+ T cells from blood. The source of these receptors is a young man in good health. Each CDR3 is given with its conserved first and last residue. A D gene is named only where the DNA matches it firmly. Part of the rows lack a size; the others show once, few, many or a class for expanded clones.

CDR3nt | CDR3aa | v_gene | abundance | d_gene | j_gene
TGTGCCAGCTTAGCTGACCGGGCTCCATTCAACACCGGGGAGCTGTTTTTT | CASLADRAPFNTGELFF | TRBV27 | many | NA | TRBJ2-2
TGTGCCAGCACCCAGGGGGACACTAGGATGGGGTTACTCCACTTT | CASTQGDTRMGLLHF | TRBV6-6 | few | TRBD1 | TRBJ1-6
TGCGCCAGCAGTCGGGGGAGGGCCTCAGATACGCAGTATTTT | CASSRGRASDTQYF | TRBV5-1 | NA | TRBD2 | TRBJ2-3
TGTGCCAGCAGTTCTCTCCAGGGGACACAGCCCCAGCATTTT | CASSSLQGTQPQHF | TRBV28 | NA | NA | TRBJ1-5
TGTGCCAGCTCCTGGGGCCGGGGCACAGATACGCAGTATTTT | CASSWGRGTDTQYF | TRBV11-3 | NA | NA | TRBJ2-3
TGTGCCAGCAGCGGCGAGAAGGCACCCGCTTTCTTT | CASSGEKAPAFF | TRBV9 | NA | NA | TRBJ1-1
TGTGCCAGCCTGAGTTTGGTGGGGATCACAGATACGCAGTATTTT | CASLSLVGITDTQYF | TRBV2 | few | NA | TRBJ2-3
TGTGCCAGCACAACGCGGCGTAGCGAAGAGACCCAGTACTTC | CASTTRRSEETQYF | TRBV2 | NA | NA | TRBJ2-5
TGTGCCAGCAGCTTCTCTCATTTTGCAACTAATGAAAAACTGTTTTTT | CASSFSHFATNEKLFF | TRBV7-8 | NA | NA | TRBJ1-4
TGTGCCAGCAGCTTTCAAGAGAGCACAGATACGCAGTATTTT | CASSFQESTDTQYF | TRBV7-2 | NA | NA | TRBJ2-3
TGCGCCAGCAGCCAGGAAACTTCCGGTGTCAACACTGAAGCTTTCTTT | CASSQETSGVNTEAFF | TRBV5-4 | NA | NA | TRBJ1-1
TGCAGCGTTAAGAAGGGGTTCACTGAAGCTTTCTTT | CSVKKGFTEAFF | TRBV29-1 | few | NA | TRBJ1-1
TGCAGCGTACTAGTTGGGTGGGGCGCTGAAGCTTTCTTT | CSVLVGWGAEAFF | TRBV29-1 | few | NA | TRBJ1-1